This passage covers 4 T cell receptor beta chains from one sample sequenced in a study of T cell repertoires in cytomegalovirus infection. In TCRdb, the reads were re-called with MiXCR into one record per CDR3 protein. The sample carries tens of thousands of distinct CDR3 sequences, roughly 20% recorded once. Their recognized antigens are unknown. Specimen: CD8+ T cells from cultured PBMCs, collected from culture after CMV antigen stimulation. Receptors originate from a human donor in good health (CMV status not recorded). Some clones in this sample may be carry-over from other donors' samples.

This clonotype was seen a few times. The rearrangement joins TRBV12-3 or TRBV12-4 to TRBJ2-7, with D perhaps TRBD1 (6 bases). This CDR3 comprises 15 residues. V was cut by 2 bases and J by 3 bases, with 14 bases left in between. CDR3 region: CASSLSGDTVYEQYF. CDR3 nucleotide sequence: TGTGCCAGCAGTTTATCAGGGGATACTGTCTACGAGCAGTACTTC.

The chain has TRBV27 and TRBJ2-7; D is possibly TRBD2 (5 bases). V was cut by 0 bases and J by 3 bases, with 18 bases left in between. The CDR3 has 17 residues. Germline CDR1 is MNHEY and CDR2 is SMNVEV (reference sequence). In nucleotides, the CDR3 is TGTGCCAGCAGTTTATCGTCTGCGGCTAGCAGACGCTACGAGCAGTACTTC. Encoded protein: CASSLSSAASRRYEQYF.

V usage is TRBV7-2 and J usage is TRBJ2-7, with TRBD2 identical over 10 bases. Germline CDR1 reads SGHTA; CDR2 reads FQGNSA. With 7 bases clipped from V and 3 bases from J, the junction kept 27 bases outside the gene matches. The CDR3 totals 21 residues. The CDR3 loop reads CASNLPPGQGKAGGLLYEQYF. DNA for the CDR3: TGTGCCAGCAACCTCCCCCCTGGACAGGGAAAAGCGGGGGGGCTACTCTACGAGCAGTACTTC.

This clonotype was seen only a few times. The V and J genes are TRBV7-6 and TRBJ2-5; 12 positions match TRBD2. V was clipped by 0 bases and J by 4 bases; unmatched bases: 3. Germline CDR1 and CDR2: SGHVS and FNYEAQ. The CDR3 loop spans 16 amino acids. The CDR3 bases are TGTGCCAGCAGCTTAGCCCTAGCGGGAGGGCTAGAGACCCAGTACTTC. It yields the protein CASSLALAGGLETQYF. Full variable domain (remainder filled in from reference TRBV7-6 and TRBJ2-5): GAGVSQSPRYKVTKRGQDVALRCDPISGHVSLYWYRQALGQGPEFLTYFNYEAQQDKSGLPNDRFSAERPEGSISTLTIQRTEQRDSAMYRCASSLALAGGLETQYFGPGTRLLVL.